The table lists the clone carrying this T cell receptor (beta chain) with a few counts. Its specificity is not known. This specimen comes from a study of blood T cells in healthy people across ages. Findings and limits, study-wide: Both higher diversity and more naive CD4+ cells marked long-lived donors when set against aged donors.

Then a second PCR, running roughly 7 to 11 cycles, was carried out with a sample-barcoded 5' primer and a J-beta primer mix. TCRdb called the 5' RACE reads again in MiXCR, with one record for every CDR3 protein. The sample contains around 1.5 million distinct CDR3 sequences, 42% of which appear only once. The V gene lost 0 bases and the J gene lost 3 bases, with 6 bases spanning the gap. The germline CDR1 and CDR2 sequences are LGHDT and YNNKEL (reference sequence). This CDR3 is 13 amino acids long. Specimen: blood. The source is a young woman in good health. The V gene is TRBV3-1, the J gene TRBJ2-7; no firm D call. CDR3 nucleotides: TGTGCCAGCAGCCAAGAGATCGGCTACGAGCAGTACTTC. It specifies CASSQEIGYEQYF.